The TCR beta chain under discussion was sequenced for a study of T cells in tuberculosis. Looking at the study overall: The T cells targeted glucose monomycolate, a mycobacterial lipid, via CD1B. The study's findings and limits: T cells binding CD1B-GMM tetramer weakly possibly escaped the sort.

No alpha-beta pairing information exists for these sequences. Sequenced by immunoSEQ multiplex PCR; TCRdb stores in-frame clones only, minus some. The table has more than 70,000 clones, roughly 91% seen once. This clone was found a few times. Thawed, overnight-rested PBMC were stained with GMM-loaded CD1B tetramer, viability dye and anti-CD3, then sorted. C32 glucose monomycolate from Rhodococcus equi was loaded onto the CD1B tetramers. Each donor contributed roughly 100,000 sorted tetramer-negative cells. The CDR3 is 13 amino acids. Germline assignment: CDR1 SGDLS and CDR2 YYNGEE. Between the trimmed V and J ends, which lost 0 bases and 5 bases, there was a span of 8 bases.

The sequencing sample was made of CD1b-GMM tetramer-negative cells sorted from PBMCs. The rearrangement uses TRBV9 and TRBJ1-1, with D possibly TRBD1 on 5 matching bases. The clonotype comes from an adult woman with latent tuberculosis. CDR3 sequence: CASSVGGFTEAFF. The CDR3 nucleotides are TGTGCCAGCAGCGTAGGGGGCTTTACTGAAGCTTTCTTT.